These 25 T cell receptor beta chains share one sample of origin, sequenced in a study of identical twins. TCRdb reanalysed the 5' RACE reads using MiXCR and keeps one entry per CDR3 protein. This table has 500,000 or so distinct CDR3 sequences, around 20% appearing once. The same data also went into a second study, on T cells expressing NK-cell markers.

Source material: CD4+ T cells sorted from blood. The receptors come from a young woman in good health.

This clonotype came up a few times. V and J are TRBV5-1 and TRBJ1-2, with a possible D match to TRBD1 (5 bases). Germline CDR1 SGHRS, CDR2 YFSETQ. Trimming removed 2 bases at V and 8 bases at J, with 10 bases between. CDR3 length equals 12 residues. This chain's CDR3 is CASSLMGDGYTF. The CDR3, as DNA: TGCGCCAGCAGCTTAATGGGGGACGGCTACACCTTC.

The chain has TRBV7-2 and TRBJ2-2; no reliable D call. Looked up from germline, CDR1 is SGHTA and CDR2 is FQGNSA. Deletions cut 5 bases from V and 0 bases from J, with 7 bases between. The CDR3 runs 14 residues. CDR3 protein: CASSAGTNTGELFF. CDR3 DNA: TGTGCCAGCAGCGCAGGAACGAACACCGGGGAGCTGTTTTTT.

The chain is built from TRBV20-1 and TRBJ1-5; unclear D gene. V lost 5 bases to trimming and J lost 1 base, with 12 bases between them. The CDR3 has 14 residues. Per germline, CDR1 DFQATT and CDR2 SNEGSKA (reference sequence). Here the CDR3 DNA reads TGCAGTGCTCCTCTGAGGAGAAGCAATCAGCCCCAGCATTTT. Its translation: CSAPLRRSNQPQHF.

The V call is TRBV2, the J call TRBJ1-5; no reliable D call. The CDR3 contains 13 residues. Germline V gene lookup returns CDR1 SNHLY and CDR2 FYNNEI. The V end was cut by 7 bases, the J end by 6 bases, with 13 bases between. Written as DNA, the CDR3 is TGTGCCAGCACTCAGGCGAGAGGTCAGCCCCAGCATTTT. Translation: CASTQARGQPQHF.

This clonotype was counted a few times. V gene TRBV10-3 combines with J gene TRBJ2-3; 10 bases align to TRBD1. Germline CDR1 reads ENHRY; CDR2 reads SYGVKD. The J segment lost 6 bases and the V segment lost 4 bases, leaving 4 bases of the junction unmatched. CDR3 length: 14 residues. CDR3 sequence (DNA): TGTGCCATCAGTGGACAGGGGGCGGCGGATACGCAGTATTTT. Its protein product is CAISGQGAADTQYF.

The rearrangement links TRBV6-6 to TRBJ1-5; D remains unclear. The CDR3 length is 13 residues. From germline, CDR1 is MNHNY and CDR2 SVGAGI (reference sequence). V was shortened by 8 bases and J by 4 bases, with 12 bases between the two germline ends. The CDR3 loop is CASGTLTNQPQHF. The DNA of the CDR3 is TGTGCCAGCGGTACATTAACTAATCAGCCCCAGCATTTT.

V and J are TRBV12-3 or TRBV12-4 and TRBJ2-7; 11 bases align to TRBD2. V was pared by 5 bases and J by 4 bases, with 10 bases of the junction left unmatched. The CDR3 is made up of 16 amino acids. CDR3 nucleotides: TGTGCCAGCAGTGGGTCAACTAGCGGGAGTTCTTACGAGCAGTACTTC. Translated: CASSGSTSGSSYEQYF.

This clonotype has a handful of counts. The V and J genes are TRBV20-1 and TRBJ2-5; D remains unclear. Deletions cut 8 bases from V and 2 bases from J, with 12 bases between. CDR1 and CDR2 from the germline V gene are DFQATT and SNEGSKA (reference sequence). There are 12 residues in the CDR3. CDR3: CSFRAVQETQYF. CDR3 coding DNA: TGCAGTTTCCGGGCGGTTCAAGAGACCCAGTACTTC.

The chain has TRBV12-3 or TRBV12-4 and TRBJ2-1; D ambiguous. Trimming took off 7 bases at V and 9 bases at J, with 10 bases between the two ends. This CDR3 spans 11 amino acids. In DNA form, the CDR3 reads TGTGCCAGCAAAGGGTCGGGTGAGCAGTTCTTC. Translated: CASKGSGEQFF.

This clonotype occurred a few times. The chain has TRBV5-5 and TRBJ1-6, with a weak D call TRBD1 (5 bases). V was cut by 4 bases and J by 6 bases, with 14 bases left in between. The CDR3 covers 15 residues. Germline CDR1 and CDR2: SGHKS and YYEKEE (reference sequence). Here the CDR3 reads CASSAPGTTNSPLHF. DNA for the CDR3: TGTGCCAGCAGCGCGCCCGGGACCACTAATTCACCCCTCCACTTT.

The rearrangement links TRBV9 to TRBJ2-7, with 13 nucleotides matching TRBD2. The V segment lost 2 bases and the J segment 3 bases; nucleotides outside the gene matches: 14. The CDR3 has 19 amino acids. Per germline, CDR1 SGDLS and CDR2 YYNGEE. The CDR3 loop is CASSVDSGLAGATNYEQYF. The CDR3 nucleotides read TGTGCCAGCAGCGTGGATAGTGGACTAGCGGGAGCGACCAACTACGAGCAGTACTTC.

The chain joins TRBV6-5 to TRBJ2-7, with a weak D call TRBD2 (6 bases). CDR3 length: 16 residues. V was pared by 0 bases and J by 0 bases, with 12 bases between. From germline, CDR1 is MNHEY and CDR2 SVGAGI. The CDR3 nucleotides are TGTGCCAGCAGTTACTCGATGTACGGGAGCTCCTACGAGCAGTACTTC. Protein product: CASSYSMYGSSYEQYF.

This clonotype appeared a few times. The genes are TRBV9 and TRBJ1-1, with D perhaps matching TRBD1 (6 bases). Germline lookup yields CDR1 SGDLS and CDR2 YYNGEE. The CDR3 spans 15 residues. The germline V and J ends were trimmed by 2 bases and 3 bases, with 14 bases remaining between them. The CDR3 sequence: CASSVPKGGYTEAFF. The CDR3 coding sequence is TGTGCCAGCAGCGTCCCGAAGGGGGGGTACACTGAAGCTTTCTTT.

This clonotype was observed a few times. This sequence joins TRBV10-3 and TRBJ2-7; TRBD2 aligns across 13 bases. This CDR3 has 16 residues. Germline V CDR1 and CDR2: ENHRY, SYGVKD. The ends lost 8 bases at V and 0 bases at J; junction bases unmatched: 7. CDR3 sequence reads: CAIAGTSGVLSYEQYF. Here the CDR3 DNA reads TGTGCCATCGCCGGGACTAGCGGGGTCCTCTCCTACGAGCAGTACTTC.

This clonotype was seen a handful of times. The CDR3 is CSATLDTFSYEQYF. CDR3 in DNA: TGCAGTGCCACCCTAGACACTTTCTCCTACGAGCAGTACTTC. This sequence joins TRBV20-1 and TRBJ2-7; D gene unclear. From germline, CDR1 is DFQATT and CDR2 SNEGSKA (reference sequence). The CDR3 has 14 residues. The V end lost 6 bases, the J end lost 0 bases, and 15 bases lay between the germline ends.

This clonotype was picked up a small number of times. The chain carries TRBV5-1 and TRBJ1-2, with 8 nucleotides matching TRBD1. The CDR3 sequence is 15 residues long. Germline V gives CDR1 SGHRS, CDR2 YFSETQ. V was pared by 5 bases and J by 2 bases, with 8 bases of the junction left unmatched. The CDR3 loop reads CASRNSTGGNYGYTF. The DNA of the CDR3 is TGCGCCAGCAGAAACTCAACAGGGGGGAACTATGGCTACACCTTC. Full variable domain (missing parts from reference TRBV5-1 and TRBJ1-2): KAGVTQTPRYLIKTRGQQVTLSCSPISGHRSVSWYQQTPGQGLQFLFEYFSETQRNKGNFPGRFSGRQFSNSRSEMNVSTLELGDSALYLCASRNSTGGNYGYTFGSGTRLTVV.

This rearrangement joins TRBV5-1 to TRBJ1-2; D gene unclear. V was shortened by 1 base and J by 8 bases, with 15 bases between the two germline ends. Germline CDR1 is SGHRS and CDR2 is YFSETQ. The CDR3 loop spans 14 amino acids. The CDR3 spells CASSLMKGYEGYTF. The CDR3 DNA follows: TGCGCCAGCAGCTTGATGAAGGGCTATGAAGGCTACACCTTC.

In this sample, this clonotype turned up a few times. The chain is built from TRBV10-3 and TRBJ1-2; no clear D. CDR3 length: 13 residues. Germline lookup yields CDR1 ENHRY and CDR2 SYGVKD. Between the trimmed V and J ends, which lost 3 bases and 8 bases, there was a span of 13 bases. The DNA of the CDR3 is TGTGCCATCAGTGAATGGAGGGATCGGGGCTACACCTTC. It yields the protein CAISEWRDRGYTF.

The chain is built from TRBV6-7 and TRBJ2-7; either TRBD1 or TRBD2 may fit D (5 bases each). TRBV6-7 is sorted into the ORF group, with uncertain function. The CDR3 covers 14 residues. The germline V and J ends were trimmed by 8 bases and 3 bases, with 17 bases remaining between them. The CDR3 region is CASPGTVGVYEQYF. The CDR3 DNA follows: TGTGCCAGCCCCGGGACGGTGGGAGTCTACGAGCAGTACTTC.

This chain joins TRBV5-1 and TRBJ2-3, with a possible D match to TRBD2 (6 bases). The germline V and J ends were trimmed by 0 bases and 4 bases, with 15 bases remaining between them. The V gene's germline CDR1 is SGHRS and CDR2 YFSETQ. The CDR3 runs to 16 residues. CDR3 loop: CASSLVVAEGSDTQYF. The DNA of the CDR3 is TGCGCCAGCAGCTTGGTGGTAGCGGAGGGCTCAGATACGCAGTATTTT.

The chain combines TRBV12-3 or TRBV12-4 with TRBJ2-1; 8 nucleotides line up with TRBD1. CDR3 size: 15 residues. The junction had 4 bases not matched to a gene; V was cut back by 6 bases and J by 0 bases. CDR3 loop: CASRLTGGSYNEQFF. The CDR3 DNA follows: TGTGCCAGCAGACTCACAGGGGGCTCCTACAATGAGCAGTTCTTC.

This clonotype has at least ten counts. The chain has TRBV6-2 or TRBV6-3 and TRBJ2-1; possibly TRBD2 for D (6 bases). CDR1 and CDR2 (germline): MNHEY, SVGEGT. The CDR3 runs to 14 residues. V lost 0 bases to trimming and J lost 6 bases, with 9 bases between them. CDR3 bases: TGTGCCAGCAGTTACTCGCGGGGCAGCAATGAGCAGTTCTTC. It is translated as CASSYSRGSNEQFF.

This rearrangement joins TRBV12-3 or TRBV12-4 to TRBJ2-5; TRBD2 aligns across 7 bases. CDR3 length: 14 residues. V lost 8 bases to trimming and J lost 7 bases; unmatched junction nucleotides: 13. The CDR3 sequence is CASLRGEGMGTQYF. CDR3 DNA sequence: TGTGCCAGCTTACGGGGGGAGGGAATGGGGACCCAGTACTTC.

This clonotype was counted a few times. The V gene is TRBV20-1, the J gene TRBJ2-5, with D perhaps matching TRBD2 (6 bases). From germline, CDR1 is DFQATT and CDR2 SNEGSKA (reference sequence). The CDR3 is made up of 13 amino acids. The ends were cut back, 3 bases at V and 5 bases at J, with 13 bases in the middle. As DNA, the CDR3 is TGCAGTGCTAGGACTAGTCAGTCGGAGACCCAGTACTTC. Protein sequence: CSARTSQSETQYF.

The gene calls are TRBV20-1 and TRBJ1-1; D is unclear. Trimming removed 3 bases from V and 6 bases from J, with 11 bases in between. The CDR3 is 12 residues long. Germline CDR1 reads DFQATT; CDR2 reads SNEGSKA (reference sequence). DNA for the CDR3: TGCAGTGCTAGCCAGGAAGAGGCTGAAGCTTTCTTT. Its translation: CSASQEEAEAFF.